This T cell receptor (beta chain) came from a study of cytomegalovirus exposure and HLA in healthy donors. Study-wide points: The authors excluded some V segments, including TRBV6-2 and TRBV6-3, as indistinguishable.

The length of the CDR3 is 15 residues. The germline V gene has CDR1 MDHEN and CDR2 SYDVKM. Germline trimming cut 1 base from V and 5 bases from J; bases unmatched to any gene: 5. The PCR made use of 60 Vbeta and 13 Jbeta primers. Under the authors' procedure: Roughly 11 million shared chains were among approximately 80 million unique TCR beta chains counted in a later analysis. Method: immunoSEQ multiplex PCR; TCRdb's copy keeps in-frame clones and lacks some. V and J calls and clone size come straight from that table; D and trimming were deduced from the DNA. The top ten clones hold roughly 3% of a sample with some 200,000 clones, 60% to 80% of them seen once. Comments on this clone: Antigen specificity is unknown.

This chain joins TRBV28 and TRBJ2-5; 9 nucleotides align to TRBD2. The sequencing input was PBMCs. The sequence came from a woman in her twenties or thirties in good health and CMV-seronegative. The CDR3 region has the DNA TGTGCCAGCAGTTTATTACTAGCGGGCGAGGAGACCCAGTACTTC. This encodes CASSLLLAGEETQYF. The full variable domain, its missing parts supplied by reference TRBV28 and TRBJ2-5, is DVKVTQSSRYLVKRTGEKVFLECVQDMDHENMFWYRQDPGLGLRLIYFSYDVKMKEKGDIPEGYSVSREKKERFSLILESASTNQTSMYLCASSLLLAGEETQYFGPGTRLLVL.